This T cell receptor beta chain originates from a study of blood T cells in healthy people across ages. Findings of the study overall: Among T cells, TCR beta diversity per million cells dropped roughly linearly as age rose.

Per germline, CDR1 SQVTM and CDR2 ANQGSEA. This CDR3 has 15 amino acids. Trimming removed 2 bases from V and 5 bases from J; junction bases left unmatched: 9. This clonotype has only a few counts. The antigen is unknown. Primers used in a second PCR of about 6 to 11 cycles were a sample-barcoded 5' primer and a J-beta primer mix. Tags on each cDNA molecule came from a template-switch adaptor with 12 random nucleotides. Per-sample output comprised a minimum of 2.5 million paired-end reads containing CDR3. TCRdb recomputed calls from the 5' RACE reads with MiXCR, one row per CDR3 protein. The table has hundreds of thousands of distinct CDR3 sequences, around 43% seen once; the top ten hold under 20%. Per sample, at least 5 micrograms of total RNA were extracted.

Sequences were obtained from blood. The chain has TRBV29-1 and TRBJ2-5, with TRBD2 matching 9 bases. This sequence originates from a man between 60 and 70 years old in good health. The CDR3 sequence: CSVEKRTSVTETQYF. In DNA form, the CDR3 reads TGCAGCGTTGAAAAGCGGACTAGCGTAACGGAGACCCAGTACTTC.